Listed here are 29 T cell receptor beta chains from one sample, sequenced in a study of human T cells and chemical hapten exposure. Stated time point: patch test 3, about 24 weeks after DPC sensitization. This sample's treatment: therapeutic diphenylcyclopropenone sensitization with weekly scalp DPC. TCRdb used MiXCR to reprocess the RACE reads, holding one entry per CDR3 protein. This table has 95,000 to 150,000 distinct CDR3 sequences, over 9% appearing once. Sequencing was performed on whole blood, taken in connection with sensitization to the hapten diphenylcyclopropenone (DPC). These receptors were collected from a woman in her forties or fifties with alopecia areata. Some clones in this sample may be carry-over from other donors' samples.

There are a few counts of this clonotype. V and J are TRBV20-1 and TRBJ2-7; no clear D. CDR3 length: 14 amino acids. Germline values: CDR1 DFQATT, CDR2 SNEGSKA (reference sequence). V lost 0 bases and J 6 bases, leaving 15 bases between the germline ends. This CDR3 is CSARDPLQASEQYF. The CDR3, as DNA: TGCAGTGCTAGAGATCCCCTTCAGGCGAGCGAGCAGTACTTC.

This clonotype has a handful of counts. The chain carries TRBV7-9 and TRBJ1-2; D is perhaps TRBD1 (5 bases). Germline lookup yields CDR1 SEHNR and CDR2 FQNEAQ (reference sequence). The CDR3 runs to 12 residues. V lost 0 bases and J lost 7, with 6 bases in between. This CDR3 reads CASSLAQGGYTF. For the CDR3, the DNA is TGTGCCAGCAGCTTAGCGCAGGGTGGCTACACCTTC.

The chain carries TRBV5-6 and TRBJ2-6, with D hard to call. The CDR3 extends over 16 amino acids. V was cut by 4 bases and J by 4 bases, with 15 bases left in between. Germline CDR1 and CDR2: SGHDT and YYEEEE. CDR3 in amino acids: CASSPSKVAGANVLTF. In DNA, the CDR3 is TGTGCCAGCAGCCCGAGTAAGGTTGCAGGGGCCAACGTCCTGACTTTC. Supplemented by reference TRBV5-6 and TRBJ2-6, the full variable domain reads DAGVTQSPTHLIKTRGQQVTLRCSPKSGHDTVSWYQQALGQGPQFIFQYYEEEERQRGNFPDRFSGHQFPNYSSELNVNALLLGDSALYLCASSPSKVAGANVLTFGAGSRLTVL.

This clonotype appeared many times. The V gene is TRBV29-1, the J gene TRBJ2-6; no firm D call. This CDR3 is 15 amino acids long. Per germline, CDR1 SQVTM and CDR2 ANQGSEA. Trimming cost V 0 bases and J 6 bases, with 12 bases left between them. The CDR3 DNA reads as TGCAGCGTTGAAGAATACCTGCAAGAGGCCAACGTCCTGACTTTC. As protein: CSVEEYLQEANVLTF. Using reference TRBV29-1 and TRBJ2-6 for the parts outside the CDR3, the full variable domain is SAVISQKPSRDICQRGTSLTIQCQVDSQVTMMFWYRQQPGQSLTLIATANQGSEATYESGFVIDKFPISRPNLTFSTLTVSNMSPEDSSIYLCSVEEYLQEANVLTFGAGSRLTVL.

This clonotype was counted between two and nine times. The V gene is TRBV12-3 or TRBV12-4, the J gene TRBJ2-7; D might be TRBD1 (6 bases). V lost 7 bases, J lost 5 bases, and 18 bases lay in between. The CDR3 covers 14 residues. CDR3 in amino acids: CASTYAGASDEQYF. CDR3 DNA: TGTGCCAGCACCTATGCAGGGGCCTCGGACGAGCAGTACTTC.

The CDR3 DNA follows: TGTGCCAGCAGCCCAGGGTGGGGACGCTCCTCTGGCTACACCTTC. Its protein is CASSPGWGRSSGYTF. V gene TRBV6-5 combines with J gene TRBJ1-2; tentatively, D is TRBD1 (5 bases). CDR3 size: 15 residues. The germline V gene has CDR1 MNHEY and CDR2 SVGAGI. The V and J ends lost 6 bases and 7 bases respectively, with 21 bases between them.

Turning to this clonotype: A read error is possible here, since a much larger clone lies one base away. The chain is built from TRBV25-1 and TRBJ1-2, with D possibly being TRBD1 (5 bases). There are 11 residues in the CDR3. CDR1 is MGHDK and CDR2 is SYGVNS in the germline V gene. Trimming cost V 6 bases and J 4 bases, with 6 bases left between them. CDR3 sequence (DNA): TGTGCCAGCAGAGACAGCTATGGCTACACCTTC. Protein: CASRDSYGYTF.

This chain connects TRBV5-6 to TRBJ1-1; D is possibly TRBD1 (6 bases). This CDR3 has 14 residues. Trimming removed 6 bases at V and 4 bases at J, with 16 bases between. CDR1 is SGHDT, CDR2 YYEEEE, per germline. CDR3: CASTEGERVTEAFF. The CDR3 DNA is TGTGCCAGCACCGAGGGGGAGCGTGTCACTGAAGCTTTCTTT.

This clonotype has more than one count but fewer than ten. The chain carries TRBV21-1 and TRBJ1-5. TRBV21-1 is a pseudogene segment. The CDR3 has 16 residues. The CDR3 coding sequence is TGTGCCAGCAGCAATCGGACGCCTAGAGGCAATCAGCCCCAGCATTTT. Translated, it gives CASSNRTPRGNQPQHF.

The chain has TRBV18 and TRBJ2-7; 15 nucleotides line up with TRBD2. V lost 0 bases to trimming and J lost 0 bases; unmatched junction nucleotides: 3. The germline CDR1 and CDR2 sequences are KGHSH and LQKENI. CDR3 length: 18 residues. CDR3 sequence reads: CASSPPPGLAGGSYEQYF. In nucleotides, the CDR3 is TGTGCCAGCTCACCACCACCGGGACTAGCGGGAGGCTCCTACGAGCAGTACTTC.

This chain links TRBV14 with TRBJ1-1, with 7 nucleotides matching TRBD1. Germline loops: CDR1 SGHDN, CDR2 FVKESK. V dropped 4 bases and J dropped 5; count of bases not matched to a gene: 10. The CDR3 is 15 amino acids. CDR3 in amino acids: CASSRLQGVGTEAFF. Here the CDR3 DNA reads TGTGCCAGCAGCCGCCTGCAGGGGGTGGGTACTGAAGCTTTCTTT.

This clonotype occurred many times. The chain has TRBV6-5 and TRBJ2-1, with D possibly being TRBD2 (7 bases). Germline assignment: CDR1 MNHEY and CDR2 SVGAGI. This CDR3 contains 14 residues. V was clipped by 7 bases and J by 8 bases, with 18 bases between them. CDR3 DNA: TGTGCCAGCACCCAAGGGGGGGCCTGGTATGAGCAGTTCTTC. It codes for CASTQGGAWYEQFF.

This clonotype was seen repeatedly, ten times or more. V gene TRBV29-1 combines with J gene TRBJ2-1, with D perhaps TRBD1 (6 bases). Trimming removed 2 bases from V and 10 bases from J, with 6 bases in between. This CDR3 spans 10 amino acids. Germline CDR1 reads SQVTM; CDR2 reads ANQGSEA. DNA for the CDR3: TGCAGCGTTGAAAGGGGGGAGCAGTTCTTC. This translates into CSVERGEQFF.

The chain recombines TRBV9 with TRBJ2-7, with 9 nucleotides matching TRBD2. The CDR3 extends over 15 amino acids. CDR1 is SGDLS, CDR2 YYNGEE, per germline. V shed 2 bases, J shed 3 bases, and the junction held 6 bases outside the gene matches. The DNA for the CDR3 is TGTGCCAGCAGCGTCGAGGCGCGGGGGGGCTACGAGCAGTACTTC. It is translated as CASSVEARGGYEQYF.

This clonotype was seen repeatedly, ten times or more. This sequence joins TRBV20-1 and TRBJ2-5; TRBD1 matches 7 bases. Trimming removed 7 bases from V and 3 bases from J; junction bases left unmatched: 5. The CDR3 length is 12 residues. Germline V CDR1 and CDR2: DFQATT, SNEGSKA (reference sequence). The CDR3 coding sequence is TGCAGTGGGTACGGGACAGAAGAGACCCAGTACTTC. Protein product: CSGYGTEETQYF.

Only a few counts were recorded for this clonotype. The V gene is TRBV5-6, the J gene TRBJ1-6, with D possibly TRBD1 on 5 matching bases. CDR3 length equals 15 residues. Germline V gene sequence: CDR1 SGHDT, CDR2 YYEEEE. Trimming took off 2 bases at V and 7 bases at J, with 13 bases between the two ends. The CDR3 protein is CASSFGAGLNSPLHF. As DNA, the CDR3 is TGTGCCAGCAGCTTTGGGGCAGGATTGAATTCACCCCTCCACTTT.

This chain uses TRBV7-2 with TRBJ2-3; no firm D call. Trimming shortened V by 3 bases and J by 6 bases, and 13 bases separated the two germline ends. CDR3 length equals 14 residues. Germline V gene data show CDR1 as SGHTA and CDR2 as FQGNSA. This CDR3 is CASSLNSPPDTQYF. The CDR3 DNA sequence: TGTGCCAGCAGCTTGAACTCACCCCCGGATACGCAGTATTTT.

V gene TRBV7-9 combines with J gene TRBJ2-2, with D perhaps matching TRBD1 (5 bases). V lost 4 bases and J lost 4, with 10 bases in between. Germline V CDR1 and CDR2: SEHNR, FQNEAQ (reference sequence). The CDR3 consists of 14 residues. The CDR3 is CASSSDSSTGELFF. CDR3 coding DNA: TGTGCCAGCAGCTCAGACAGTTCCACCGGGGAGCTGTTTTTT.

This clonotype was seen a handful of times. The chain carries TRBV2 and TRBJ2-7; TRBD1 matches 7 bases. With V trimmed by 6 bases and J by 7 bases, 12 bases remained unmatched. Germline assignment: CDR1 SNHLY and CDR2 FYNNEI. CDR3 length: 14 amino acids. The CDR3 bases are TGTGCCAGCAGCTTCCGGGACAGTACGGGGGAGCAGTACTTC. This translates into CASSFRDSTGEQYF.

This clonotype was counted a few times. V is TRBV29-1 and J is TRBJ1-1; possible D gene TRBD1, 6 bases. There are 15 residues in the CDR3. Trimming cost V 0 bases and J 0 bases, with 11 bases left between them. The germline V gene has CDR1 SQVTM and CDR2 ANQGSEA. The CDR3 reads CSVEDIGGMNTEAFF. The CDR3 DNA reads as TGCAGCGTTGAAGACATAGGGGGTATGAACACTGAAGCTTTCTTT.

CDR3 sequence: CARRLGQPGELFF. DNA of the CDR3: TGTGCCCGCCGTTTGGGTCAGCCCGGGGAGCTGTTTTTT. This chain connects TRBV6-1 to TRBJ2-2; D remains ambiguous. The CDR3 runs to 13 residues. Germline values: CDR1 MNHNS, CDR2 SASEGT. Trimming stripped 11 bases from V and 6 bases from J, with 16 bases between.

This clonotype was recorded a few times. The rearrangement uses TRBV29-1 and TRBJ2-5, with 12 bases identical to TRBD2. V gave up 0 bases and J gave up 2 bases; unmatched junction bases: 4. Germline V gene data show CDR1 as SQVTM and CDR2 as ANQGSEA. The length of the CDR3 is 16 residues. The CDR3 DNA reads as TGCAGCGTTGAAGATCCCCTAGCGGGGGGGCAAGAGACCCAGTACTTC. This codes for CSVEDPLAGGQETQYF.

CDR3 residues: CASSLREWREGTEQYF. CDR3 coding DNA: TGTGCCAGCAGCTTAAGGGAGTGGCGGGAGGGCACCGAGCAGTACTTC. The chain joins TRBV11-2 to TRBJ2-7; 9 nucleotides line up with TRBD2. CDR3 length: 16 amino acids. The trim removed 2 bases at V and 6 bases at J, leaving 11 bases unmatched. Germline assignment: CDR1 SGHAT and CDR2 FQNNGV.

This clonotype was recorded many times. The chain combines TRBV20-1 with TRBJ2-4, with TRBD2 identical over 8 bases. The CDR3 is made up of 12 amino acids. Germline lookup yields CDR1 DFQATT and CDR2 SNEGSKA (reference sequence). V lost 2 bases and J lost 9; bases outside the gene matches: 3. The CDR3 region is CSARSGRGIQYF. CDR3 nucleotides: TGCAGTGCTAGATCCGGGAGGGGCATTCAGTACTTC.

The J gene is TRBJ2-3, the V gene TRBV29-1; TRBD1 is a possible D gene (6 bases). The V gene's germline CDR1 is SQVTM and CDR2 ANQGSEA. V lost 6 bases and J lost 1, with 8 bases in between. The CDR3 sequence is 12 residues long. The CDR3 nucleotides read TGCAGCGTATACAGGGGCACAGATACGCAGTATTTT. Its translation: CSVYRGTDTQYF.

This clonotype was observed many times. V and J are TRBV6-1 and TRBJ1-2, with D tentatively TRBD1 (5 bases). Germline CDR1 and CDR2: MNHNS and SASEGT. Trimming took off 7 bases at V and 3 bases at J, with 18 bases between the two ends. CDR3 length equals 15 residues. The CDR3 reads CASKSWQGSDYGYTF. In nucleotides, the CDR3 is TGTGCCAGCAAGTCCTGGCAGGGTAGTGACTATGGCTACACCTTC.

The table lists this clonotype with a few counts. The chain uses TRBV2 and TRBJ1-6, with 9 bases matching TRBD1. V lost 6 bases and J lost 7; bases outside the gene matches: 7. Germline loops: CDR1 SNHLY, CDR2 FYNNEI. This CDR3 has 15 amino acids. The CDR3 nucleotides are TGTGCCAGCAGGAGGGACAGGGTGGAGAATTCACCCCTCCACTTT. This sequence encodes CASRRDRVENSPLHF.

The chain combines TRBV2 with TRBJ1-1, with D possibly TRBD1 on 5 matching bases. V lost 6 bases and J 10 bases, leaving 9 bases between the germline ends. This CDR3 is 10 amino acids long. Germline V gene lookup returns CDR1 SNHLY and CDR2 FYNNEI. The CDR3 spells CASSDSRAFF. The CDR3, as DNA: TGTGCCAGCAGCGACAGTAGAGCTTTCTTT. The variable domain in full, with the rest retrieved from reference TRBV2 and TRBJ1-1, is EPEVTQTPSHQVTQMGQEVILRCVPISNHLYFYWYRQILGQKVEFLVSFYNNEISEKSEIFDDQFSVERPDGSNFTLKIRSTKLEDSAMYFCASSDSRAFFGQGTRLTVV.

The genes are TRBV25-1 and TRBJ2-1; D is uncertain. Looked up from germline, CDR1 is MGHDK and CDR2 is SYGVNS. The CDR3 totals 11 residues. V gave up 5 bases and J gave up 9 bases, with 8 bases separating them. The CDR3 sequence is CASSRRTEQFF. CDR3 DNA sequence: TGTGCCAGCAGTCGACGCACTGAGCAGTTCTTC.